The entry that follows covers one T cell receptor beta chain sequence. Recruits, aged roughly 18 to 100 years, lived in under 25 US areas. The data derive from a study of blood T cell repertoires in COVID-19. Study information: In each case, the material was cDNA or gDNA derived from T cells, B-cell-depleted T cells, or PBMCs.

V was clipped by 5 bases and J by 5 bases; unmatched bases: 8. CDR3 length: 15 amino acids. The germline CDR1 and CDR2 sequences are SNHLY and FYNNEI. TCRdb's table, derived via immunoSEQ multiplex PCR, lists solely in-frame clones and lacks some. This sample carries 150,000 or so clones, around nine tenths of them seen once, and the ten largest clones take 6.5% to 8%. The rearrangement joins TRBV2 to TRBJ1-1; 10 bases fit TRBD1. The TCR comes from a woman in her forties or fifties who had recovered from COVID-19. The specimen sequenced was PBMCs or T cells enriched from blood (not recorded which). The CDR3 DNA follows: TGTGCCAGCAGTTATAAGGGACAGGGGATAACTGAAGCTTTCTTT. Protein product: CASSYKGQGITEAFF.